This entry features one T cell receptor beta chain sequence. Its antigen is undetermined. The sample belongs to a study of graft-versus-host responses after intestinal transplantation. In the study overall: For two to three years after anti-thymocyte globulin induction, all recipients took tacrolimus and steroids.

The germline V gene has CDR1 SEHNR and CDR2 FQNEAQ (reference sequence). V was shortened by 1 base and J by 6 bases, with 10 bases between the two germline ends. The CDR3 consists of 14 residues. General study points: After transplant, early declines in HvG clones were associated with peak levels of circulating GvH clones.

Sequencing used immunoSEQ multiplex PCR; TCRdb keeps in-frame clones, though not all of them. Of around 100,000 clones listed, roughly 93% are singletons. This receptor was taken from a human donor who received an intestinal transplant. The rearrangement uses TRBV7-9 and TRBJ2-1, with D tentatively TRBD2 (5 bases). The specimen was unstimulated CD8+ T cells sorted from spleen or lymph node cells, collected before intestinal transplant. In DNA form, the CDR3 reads TGTGCCAGCAGCTTAGTTCTAGGAGGCAATGAGCAGTTCTTC. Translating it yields CASSLVLGGNEQFF.